This is a list of T cell receptor beta chains from one sample in a study of blood T cell repertoires in COVID-19. The protocol was immunoSEQ multiplex PCR, while the TCRdb copy is restricted to in-frame clones and leaves out a portion. In the table there are about 140,000 clones, approximately 83% of which are singletons. The specimen sequenced was peripheral blood. The receptors come from a woman aged 55 to 70 with acute or convalescent COVID-19. The CDR3 runs from the conserved cysteine through the conserved F or W. The D gene is left open where the match is weak. Where a row states a size, it is once, few, many or the class of an expanded clone; other rows omit it.

>TRBJ1-5|-|-|TRBV5-5
CASSLGWGDQPQHF
>TRBJ1-1|-|-|TRBV25-1
CASSESGRGKAFF
>TRBJ2-1|-|TRBD1|TRBV4-1
CASSQVRPPGQKFF
>TRBJ2-1|-|-|TRBV2
CASSVRRTAYNEQFF
>TRBJ1-1|-|-|TRBV5-1
CASSLGQGKSTEAFF
>TRBJ2-1|few|TRBD2|TRBV28
CASSLRRLADLYDSYNEQFF
>TRBJ2-1|-|TRBD2|TRBV30
CAWSLPLAGDNEQFF
>TRBJ2-5|-|-|TRBV9
CASSVGQDQETQYF
>TRBJ2-5|-|TRBD1|TRBV7-3
CASSPGTEETQYF
>TRBJ1-2|-|TRBD1|TRBV27
CASSPRTGRTNYGYTF
>TRBJ2-7|-|-|TRBV19
CASSILTGGGEQYF
>TRBJ2-1|-|-|TRBV5-1
CASFVTGAGNEQFF
>TRBJ2-7|-|-|TRBV6-1
CASSESPRPYEQYF
>TRBJ2-7|-|-|TRBV9
CASSVDSGFYEQYF
>TRBJ1-5|-|TRBD1|TRBV19
CASKGQGGNQPQHF
>TRBJ2-4|-|TRBD2|TRBV6-6
CASSLTSEGAKNIQYF
>TRBJ1-6|-|TRBD1|TRBV28
CASSLPGQGLSPLHF
>TRBJ1-1|-|-|TRBV5-4
CASSGTRLGRGTEAFF
>TRBJ1-2|-|-|TRBV3-1/TRBV3-2
CASSQDPPESYGYTF
>TRBJ2-3|-|-|TRBV11-2
CASSSGVQDTQYF
>TRBJ2-7|-|-|TRBV2
CASNNSPNSEQYF
>TRBJ2-5|-|TRBD2|TRBV7-7
CASSQGLAGPQETQYF
>TRBJ2-1|-|TRBD2|TRBV6-1
CASSETSGRAAEQFF
>TRBJ2-3|-|-|TRBV6-5
CASRLAANTDTQYF
>TRBJ2-2|-|TRBD1|TRBV2
CASWRDRSTGELFF
>TRBJ1-5|-|-|TRBV2
CASSEDGGLLARSNQPQHF
>TRBJ2-1|-|-|TRBV28
CASSSPSRMIYNEQFF
>TRBJ2-5|-|-|TRBV4-1
CASSQGGLEQETQYF
>TRBJ2-7|-|TRBD2|TRBV7-8
CASSPPGLATYEQYF
>TRBJ2-3|-|TRBD2|TRBV9
CASSVVLTSGSTDTQYF
>TRBJ2-7|-|TRBD2|TRBV10-3
CAISELALSGGGGEQYF
>TRBJ1-6|-|-|TRBV12-5
CASGLALNSPLHF
>TRBJ2-1|once|-|TRBV28
CASSSGGAGNEQFF
>TRBJ1-6|-|TRBD1|TRBV5-1
CASSLGAGGDSPLHF
>TRBJ1-5|-|-|TRBV18
CASSPVGRGGNQPQHF
>TRBJ1-4|few|-|TRBV2
CASSEDLAGQKLFF
>TRBJ2-5|once|-|TRBV18
CASSPPIYRALNQETQYF
>TRBJ1-1|-|-|TRBV29-1
CSVEGAQNTEAFF
>TRBJ1-5|few|TRBD1|TRBV28
CASSRKTGRVGAQHF
>TRBJ2-1|once|-|TRBV10-1
CASSESGAVGRNEQFF
>TRBJ2-2|once|-|TRBV28
CASSLYTTGELFF
>TRBJ1-5|-|-|TRBV28
CASSLLGVQPQHF
>TRBJ2-1|-|-|TRBV28
CASSSSLDTVNEQFF
>TRBJ1-4|-|-|TRBV6-6
CASSYKRQVEEKLFF
>TRBJ2-3|-|-|TRBV6-5
CASRIGYDADTQYF
>TRBJ2-7|few|TRBD2|TRBV6-5
CASTGGSRYEQYF
>TRBJ2-7|-|-|TRBV15
CATSRGGRGSYEQYF
>TRBJ2-7|-|TRBD2|TRBV30
CAWSASGRAVFYEQYF
>TRBJ1-6|-|TRBD1|TRBV14
CASSQDRGNSPLHF
>TRBJ2-2|once|-|TRBV27
CASNVRRQTRTGELFF
>TRBJ2-1|-|-|TRBV10-1
CASSDRAGSEQFF
>TRBJ1-4|-|-|TRBV29-1
CSVGGDLVGEVEKLFF
>TRBJ2-5|-|-|TRBV11-2
CASSLLQETQYF
>TRBJ1-5|-|-|TRBV28
CASISLSNQPQHF
>TRBJ1-3|-|-|TRBV13
CASSTGESTIYF
>TRBJ1-1|-|TRBD1|TRBV24-1
CATSAGGQSAEAFF
>TRBJ1-1|few|TRBD1|TRBV4-1
CASSQDAAGGRLGDLNTEAFF